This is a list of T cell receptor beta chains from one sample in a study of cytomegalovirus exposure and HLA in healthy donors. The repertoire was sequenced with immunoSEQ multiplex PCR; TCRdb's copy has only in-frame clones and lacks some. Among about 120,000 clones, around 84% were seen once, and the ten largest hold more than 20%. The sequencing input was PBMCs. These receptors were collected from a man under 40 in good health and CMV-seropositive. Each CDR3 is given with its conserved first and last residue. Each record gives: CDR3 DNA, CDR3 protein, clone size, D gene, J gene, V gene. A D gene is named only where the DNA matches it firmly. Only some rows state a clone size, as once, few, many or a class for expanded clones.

CDR3 DNA: TGCGCCAGCAGCCCAAGGGACAGGGGGCTCGATGAGCAGTTCTTC; CDR3 protein: CASSPRDRGLDEQFF; clone size: NA; D gene: TRBD1; J gene: TRBJ2-1; V gene: TRBV5-1
CDR3 DNA: TGCAGCGTGGCGCCGGAGAGCTCCTGCAATGAGCAGTTCTTC; CDR3 protein: CSVAPESSCNEQFF; clone size: NA; D gene: NA; J gene: TRBJ2-1; V gene: TRBV29-1
CDR3 DNA: TGTGCCAGCAGAGAGGACAGGGAGGATCGGCAGTACTTC; CDR3 protein: CASREDREDRQYF; clone size: NA; D gene: TRBD1; J gene: TRBJ2-7; V gene: TRBV2
CDR3 DNA: TGTGCCAGCAGCTTAGGGGATGGAGCGGCCAATGAGCAGTTCTTC; CDR3 protein: CASSLGDGAANEQFF; clone size: NA; D gene: NA; J gene: TRBJ2-1; V gene: TRBV7-9
CDR3 DNA: TGCAGCGTTCAGATGCAGTCCAATCAGCCCCAGCATTTT; CDR3 protein: CSVQMQSNQPQHF; clone size: NA; D gene: NA; J gene: TRBJ1-5; V gene: TRBV29-1
CDR3 DNA: TGTGCCAGCAAGCCAGCGGGTGAGCACAATGAGCAGTTCTTC; CDR3 protein: CASKPAGEHNEQFF; clone size: NA; D gene: NA; J gene: TRBJ2-1; V gene: TRBV28
CDR3 DNA: TGTGCCAGCAGTTTAGCAGGAGATACGCAGTATTTT; CDR3 protein: CASSLAGDTQYF; clone size: NA; D gene: NA; J gene: TRBJ2-3; V gene: TRBV28
CDR3 DNA: TGTGCCAGCTCACTCCTTCCCCCTAGCGGGGGCACAGATACGCAGTATTTT; CDR3 protein: CASSLLPPSGGTDTQYF; clone size: NA; D gene: TRBD2; J gene: TRBJ2-3; V gene: TRBV18
CDR3 DNA: TGTGCCAGTAGTATAGTAGAGACAGGGAACACTGAAGCTTTCTTT; CDR3 protein: CASSIVETGNTEAFF; clone size: NA; D gene: NA; J gene: TRBJ1-1; V gene: TRBV19
CDR3 DNA: TGTGCCAGCAGACTCTCGGACAGGGTGCATCAGCCCCAGCATTTT; CDR3 protein: CASRLSDRVHQPQHF; clone size: NA; D gene: TRBD1; J gene: TRBJ1-5; V gene: TRBV28
CDR3 DNA: TGCAGCGTTGAAGCCTGGACAGGGGGCAAATATGGCTACACCTTC; CDR3 protein: CSVEAWTGGKYGYTF; clone size: NA; D gene: TRBD1; J gene: TRBJ1-2; V gene: TRBV29-1
CDR3 DNA: TGTGCCAGCAGTGTCAACAGGGGGGTCGATGAAAAACTGTTTTTT; CDR3 protein: CASSVNRGVDEKLFF; clone size: NA; D gene: TRBD1; J gene: TRBJ1-4; V gene: TRBV6-1
CDR3 DNA: TGTGCCAGCAGCGCTTTGGACAGGGGGGCCTATGGCTACACCTTC; CDR3 protein: CASSALDRGAYGYTF; clone size: NA; D gene: TRBD1; J gene: TRBJ1-2; V gene: TRBV13
CDR3 DNA: TGTGCCAGCAGCTTGGCTGCTAGCGGGAGGGCCGCGGATACGCAGTATTTT; CDR3 protein: CASSLAASGRAADTQYF; clone size: NA; D gene: TRBD2; J gene: TRBJ2-3; V gene: TRBV5-6
CDR3 DNA: TGTGCCAGCAGCGGCGGAGTTTTTTCACCCCTCCACTTT; CDR3 protein: CASSGGVFSPLHF; clone size: NA; D gene: NA; J gene: TRBJ1-6; V gene: TRBV5-5
CDR3 DNA: TGCGCCAGCAGCTTGGCGCCGGTGAACACTGAAGCTTTCTTT; CDR3 protein: CASSLAPVNTEAFF; clone size: NA; D gene: NA; J gene: TRBJ1-1; V gene: TRBV5-1
CDR3 DNA: TGTGCCAGCAGCTTAGTATTGGGAAACACCATATATTTT; CDR3 protein: CASSLVLGNTIYF; clone size: NA; D gene: NA; J gene: TRBJ1-3; V gene: TRBV11-2
CDR3 DNA: TGCGCCAGCAGCCAAGTGAAGGGGATCTACGAGCAGTACTTC; CDR3 protein: CASSQVKGIYEQYF; clone size: NA; D gene: NA; J gene: TRBJ2-7; V gene: TRBV4-1
CDR3 DNA: TGTGCCAGCATGTCAGCGGGGGGCACGAATACGCAGTATTTT; CDR3 protein: CASMSAGGTNTQYF; clone size: NA; D gene: TRBD2; J gene: TRBJ2-3; V gene: TRBV28
CDR3 DNA: TGTGCCAGCAGCTGGGGACTAGCTGGAGTGGAGACCCAGTACTTC; CDR3 protein: CASSWGLAGVETQYF; clone size: NA; D gene: TRBD2; J gene: TRBJ2-5; V gene: TRBV5-8
CDR3 DNA: TGTGCCAGCAGCCCACAAGCGGGGGGGCCGTTGGGGACCGGGGAGCTGTTTTTT; CDR3 protein: CASSPQAGGPLGTGELFF; clone size: NA; D gene: TRBD2; J gene: TRBJ2-2; V gene: TRBV9
CDR3 DNA: TGCGCCACGCGACAGGCGGGCGAGCAGTACTTC; CDR3 protein: CATRQAGEQYF; clone size: NA; D gene: NA; J gene: TRBJ2-7; V gene: TRBV23-1
CDR3 DNA: TGTGCCAGCAGTGTAAATCCTAACTATGGCTACACCTTC; CDR3 protein: CASSVNPNYGYTF; clone size: once; D gene: NA; J gene: TRBJ1-2; V gene: TRBV6-5
CDR3 DNA: TGTGCCAGCAGTGATTCGTCCCCAGGCACAGATACGCAGTATTTT; CDR3 protein: CASSDSSPGTDTQYF; clone size: NA; D gene: NA; J gene: TRBJ2-3; V gene: TRBV2
CDR3 DNA: TGTGCCAGCAGCCAAGTGACAGGGAACGAGCAGTACTTC; CDR3 protein: CASSQVTGNEQYF; clone size: NA; D gene: TRBD1; J gene: TRBJ2-7; V gene: TRBV14
CDR3 DNA: TGTGCCAGCAGGCAGGGGGCTTATCATGGCTACACCTTC; CDR3 protein: CASRQGAYHGYTF; clone size: few; D gene: TRBD1; J gene: TRBJ1-2; V gene: TRBV9
CDR3 DNA: TGCGCCAGCAGCTTGGACGGTGACTATGGCTACACCTTC; CDR3 protein: CASSLDGDYGYTF; clone size: NA; D gene: NA; J gene: TRBJ1-2; V gene: TRBV5-1
CDR3 DNA: TGTGCCAGCAGCGCCTTCGGGGGACGGGGGACCTTTAAGCAGTACTTC; CDR3 protein: CASSAFGGRGTFKQYF; clone size: NA; D gene: NA; J gene: TRBJ2-7; V gene: TRBV21-1
CDR3 DNA: TGTGCCAGCAGTTTTATACAGGAAGGAGAAAAACTGTTTTTT; CDR3 protein: CASSFIQEGEKLFF; clone size: once; D gene: NA; J gene: TRBJ1-4; V gene: TRBV2
CDR3 DNA: TGTGCCAGCAGTCTAATCAACAGGGCCTCCTCCTATAATTCACCCCTCCACTTT; CDR3 protein: CASSLINRASSYNSPLHF; clone size: NA; D gene: NA; J gene: TRBJ1-6; V gene: TRBV4-2
CDR3 DNA: TGTGCCAGCACCGAGACAGTCTGGGATTCACCCCTCCACTTT; CDR3 protein: CASTETVWDSPLHF; clone size: NA; D gene: NA; J gene: TRBJ1-6; V gene: TRBV6-5
CDR3 DNA: TGTGCCAGCAGCCCGACGGGGATTGAGCAGTTCTTC; CDR3 protein: CASSPTGIEQFF; clone size: NA; D gene: NA; J gene: TRBJ2-1; V gene: TRBV7-9
CDR3 DNA: TGCGCCAGCAGCTTGGAAGACCCAGGAGAGACCCAGTACTTC; CDR3 protein: CASSLEDPGETQYF; clone size: few; D gene: NA; J gene: TRBJ2-5; V gene: TRBV5-1
CDR3 DNA: TGCGCCAGCAAAGAGCCAACGTCTTTATACGGGGAGCTGTTTTTT; CDR3 protein: CASKEPTSLYGELFF; clone size: NA; D gene: NA; J gene: TRBJ2-2; V gene: TRBV5-1
CDR3 DNA: TGTGCCAGCAGCGGAACAGGGGGGACCCAGTACTTC; CDR3 protein: CASSGTGGTQYF; clone size: NA; D gene: TRBD1; J gene: TRBJ2-5; V gene: TRBV7-2
CDR3 DNA: TGTGCCAGCAGCTTAGTCCCAGCGACGGAGTTCTTC; CDR3 protein: CASSLVPATEFF; clone size: NA; D gene: NA; J gene: TRBJ2-1; V gene: TRBV7-2
CDR3 DNA: TGTGCCAGCTCACCAAGGGGGCATGTCGAAGAGACCCAGTACTTC; CDR3 protein: CASSPRGHVEETQYF; clone size: NA; D gene: TRBD1; J gene: TRBJ2-5; V gene: TRBV18
CDR3 DNA: TGTGCCAGCAGCTCCGGCGACAGGGTCAACGAGCAGTACTTC; CDR3 protein: CASSSGDRVNEQYF; clone size: few; D gene: TRBD1; J gene: TRBJ2-7; V gene: TRBV7-9
CDR3 DNA: TGTGCTAGTGGTTTGGAAAAGCCGGGACTAGAGGCCACAGATACGCAGTATTTT; CDR3 protein: CASGLEKPGLEATDTQYF; clone size: few; D gene: TRBD2; J gene: TRBJ2-3; V gene: TRBV12-5
CDR3 DNA: TGTGCCAGCAGCCTCCAGGGCCTCCGCACCAAAAACATTCAGTACTTC; CDR3 protein: CASSLQGLRTKNIQYF; clone size: NA; D gene: NA; J gene: TRBJ2-4; V gene: TRBV2
CDR3 DNA: TGTGCCTGGAGTATCGGCGGCGAGCAGTACTTC; CDR3 protein: CAWSIGGEQYF; clone size: NA; D gene: NA; J gene: TRBJ2-7; V gene: TRBV30
CDR3 DNA: TGTGCCAGTGTTGCGGGAGAGACCCAGTACTTC; CDR3 protein: CASVAGETQYF; clone size: NA; D gene: NA; J gene: TRBJ2-5; V gene: TRBV27
CDR3 DNA: TGCGCCAGCAGCCAAACACCGGGGGGCAATCAGCCCCAGCATTTT; CDR3 protein: CASSQTPGGNQPQHF; clone size: NA; D gene: NA; J gene: TRBJ1-5; V gene: TRBV5-1
CDR3 DNA: TGTGCCAGCAGCTGGGACAGATCCCCCTACGAGCAGTACTTC; CDR3 protein: CASSWDRSPYEQYF; clone size: NA; D gene: TRBD1; J gene: TRBJ2-7; V gene: TRBV11-1
CDR3 DNA: TGTGCCAGCAGCTTGGCTAGCGGGAGAGGCGACTACAATGAGCAGTTCTTC; CDR3 protein: CASSLASGRGDYNEQFF; clone size: NA; D gene: TRBD2; J gene: TRBJ2-1; V gene: TRBV5-8
CDR3 DNA: TGTGCCAGCAGCGTAGCGCCCAGGGGTCGCAGCTATGGCTACACCTTC; CDR3 protein: CASSVAPRGRSYGYTF; clone size: NA; D gene: NA; J gene: TRBJ1-2; V gene: TRBV9
CDR3 DNA: TGCGCCAGCAGCCAAGCGCTAATCATGGCCAAAAACATTCAGTACTTC; CDR3 protein: CASSQALIMAKNIQYF; clone size: NA; D gene: NA; J gene: TRBJ2-4; V gene: TRBV4-1
CDR3 DNA: TGTGCCAGCAAGCAAACCGGGACAGGGGATGAAAAACTGTTTTTT; CDR3 protein: CASKQTGTGDEKLFF; clone size: NA; D gene: TRBD1; J gene: TRBJ1-4; V gene: TRBV11-2
CDR3 DNA: TGCGCCAGCAGCTGGGGGACAGTACAGGATCAGCCCCAGCATTTT; CDR3 protein: CASSWGTVQDQPQHF; clone size: NA; D gene: TRBD1; J gene: TRBJ1-5; V gene: TRBV5-1
CDR3 DNA: TGTGCCAGCAGCTACTTATACAATGAGCAGTTCTTC; CDR3 protein: CASSYLYNEQFF; clone size: NA; D gene: NA; J gene: TRBJ2-1; V gene: TRBV7-2
CDR3 DNA: TGCGCCAGCAGCTCCCATGCGGCACAAGAGACCCAGTACTTC; CDR3 protein: CASSSHAAQETQYF; clone size: NA; D gene: NA; J gene: TRBJ2-5; V gene: TRBV5-1
CDR3 DNA: TGTGCCAGCAGCCCGGGGTATTCACCCCTCCACTTT; CDR3 protein: CASSPGYSPLHF; clone size: NA; D gene: NA; J gene: TRBJ1-6; V gene: TRBV7-2
CDR3 DNA: TGTGCCAGCAGCTTCTTGAGGGGGCGTAGTGGTGAGGGCTACACCTTC; CDR3 protein: CASSFLRGRSGEGYTF; clone size: few; D gene: TRBD1; J gene: TRBJ1-2; V gene: TRBV11-2
CDR3 DNA: TGTGCCAGCAGATCGAGCGGGAATTACAATGAGCAGTTCTTC; CDR3 protein: CASRSSGNYNEQFF; clone size: once; D gene: TRBD2; J gene: TRBJ2-1; V gene: TRBV5-4
CDR3 DNA: TGCGCCAGCAGCTTACAGGAAAATTCACCCCTCCACTTT; CDR3 protein: CASSLQENSPLHF; clone size: NA; D gene: NA; J gene: TRBJ1-6; V gene: TRBV5-1